This T cell receptor (beta chain) was found in a study of neurological immune-mediated disorders. Study results and caveats: Phylogenetic grouping put 18 of 34 multiple sclerosis patients' repertoires into one related-CDR3 cluster, a possible signature.

V dropped 4 bases and J dropped 6; count of bases not matched to a gene: 20. CDR1 and CDR2 from the germline V gene are SGHRS and YFSETQ. The CDR3 loop spans 18 amino acids. This clonotype was seen at least ten times. Its antigen remains unidentified. TCRdb used MiXCR to reprocess the 5' RACE reads, holding one entry per CDR3 protein. The table includes tens of thousands of distinct CDR3 sequences, less than 5.5% detected once. Sequenced input: PBMCs. The receptor was isolated from a man aged 25 to 40 with multiple sclerosis. The chain joins TRBV5-1 to TRBJ2-3; TRBD2 matches at 7 bases. The CDR3 DNA sequence: TGCGCCAGCAGCCCAGCTCCAGCGGGGCCCTCGCCCAGCGATACGCAGTATTTT. It is translated as CASSPAPAGPSPSDTQYF. Using reference TRBV5-1 and TRBJ2-3 for the parts outside the CDR3, the full variable domain is KAGVTQTPRYLIKTRGQQVTLSCSPISGHRSVSWYQQTPGQGLQFLFEYFSETQRNKGNFPGRFSGRQFSNSRSEMNVSTLELGDSALYLCASSPAPAGPSPSDTQYFGPGTRLTVL.